This T cell receptor beta chain was observed in a study of cytomegalovirus exposure and HLA in healthy donors. PCR amplification relied on 60 Vbeta primers (plus 13 Jbeta primers). TCRdb's copy holds only in-frame clones and misses some; the assay was immunoSEQ multiplex PCR. Of 98,000 or so clones in the sample, approximately 78% were seen once. The receptor comes from a middle-aged woman in good health and CMV-seronegative. Sequences were obtained from PBMCs.

The CDR3 loop reads CASSPQDSGANVLTF. The CDR3 DNA follows: TGTGCCAGCAGTCCACAGGACTCTGGGGCCAACGTCCTGACTTTC. The chain uses TRBV6-4 and TRBJ2-6; D may be TRBD1 (5 bases). The CDR3 runs to 15 residues. V was cut by 5 bases and J by 0 bases, with 8 bases left in between. CDR1 and CDR2 from the germline V gene are MRHNA and SNTAGT.